This entry concerns a single TCR beta chain. This CDR3 region has 14 residues. The germline CDR1 and CDR2 sequences are MNHEY and SVGEGT. V lost 6 bases, J lost 7 bases, and 6 bases stayed unmatched. This sample is drawn from a study of blood T cell repertoires in COVID-19. Using immunoSEQ multiplex PCR, the repertoire was profiled, and TCRdb retains in-frame clones only, with some absent. There are over 300,000 clones in the sample; around nine tenths occur only once, and approximately 9.4% lies in the top ten. Sequenced sample: PBMCs or T cells enriched from blood (not recorded which). This TCR was sampled from a woman aged 40-49 years who had recovered from COVID-19. This chain links TRBV6-2 or TRBV6-3 with TRBJ2-5; 12 positions match TRBD2. CDR3 region: CASSLLAGGRTQYF. For the CDR3, the DNA is TGTGCCAGCAGCCTACTAGCGGGAGGAAGGACCCAGTACTTC.